Each of the 20 T cell receptor beta chains below was sequenced from the same sample in a study of cytomegalovirus exposure and HLA in healthy donors. Primers for the PCR totalled 60 Vbeta and 13 Jbeta. This table comes from immunoSEQ multiplex PCR, and its TCRdb copy is limited to in-frame clones, with some not included. Here the sample spans roughly 80,000 clones, about 88% being singletons. Input material: PBMCs. The receptor set was obtained from a woman aged 50 to 60 in good health and CMV-seronegative.

The rearrangement uses TRBV5-1 and TRBJ2-1, with unresolved D. The CDR3 is 15 residues long. Germline CDR1 and CDR2: SGHRS and YFSETQ. The V gene lost 0 bases and the J gene lost 0 bases, with 7 bases spanning the gap. CDR3 sequence (DNA): TGCGCCAGCAGCTTGGACAGCAGCTCCTACAATGAGCAGTTCTTC. Protein: CASSLDSSSYNEQFF.

This chain connects TRBV4-1 to TRBJ2-3; 7 bases align to TRBD2. CDR3 length: 17 residues. J gave up 3 bases and V 0 bases, and 9 bases lay outside the gene matches. In germline, CDR1 is MGHRA, CDR2 YSYEKL. The CDR3 is CASSQDHAGEITDTQYF. The DNA of the CDR3 is TGCGCCAGCAGCCAAGACCATGCGGGAGAGATTACAGATACGCAGTATTTT.

V is TRBV28 and J is TRBJ1-3; D gene ambiguous. Germline V gene lookup returns CDR1 MDHEN and CDR2 SYDVKM. The CDR3 totals 16 residues. V was shortened by 4 bases and J by 0 bases, with 13 bases between the two germline ends. The CDR3 nucleotides read TGTGCCAGCAGTTCCCCAGGTTTCCTCTCTGGAAACACCATATATTTT. Protein sequence: CASSSPGFLSGNTIYF. Complete variable domain (other parts from reference TRBV28 and TRBJ1-3): DVKVTQSSRYLVKRTGEKVFLECVQDMDHENMFWYRQDPGLGLRLIYFSYDVKMKEKGDIPEGYSVSREKKERFSLILESASTNQTSMYLCASSSPGFLSGNTIYFGEGSWLTVV.

On this clone itself: The junction does not match germline at one end; this may be a read error. This chain joins TRBV7-7 and TRBJ2-1; TRBD2 is a possible D gene (5 bases). The CDR3 runs to 14 residues. Germline lookup yields CDR1 SSHAT and CDR2 FNYEAQ (reference sequence). The CDR3 protein is CASSQLLFGDEQFF. For the CDR3, the DNA is TGTGCTAGCAGCCAACTCCTTTTCGGGGATGAGCAGTTCTTC.

J is TRBJ2-3 and V is TRBV10-2; TRBD2 is a possible D gene (7 bases). CDR1 WSHSY and CDR2 SAAADI come from the germline V gene. V gave up 7 bases and J gave up 3 bases, with 26 bases separating them. This CDR3 is 18 amino acids long. CDR3 sequence (DNA): TGCGCCAGCACCCCGGGGGCGGGAGTTGTGAGTAGGACAGATACGCAGTATTTT. Protein sequence: CASTPGAGVVSRTDTQYF.

The chain is built from TRBV20-1 and TRBJ1-1; D is possibly TRBD1 (5 bases). The CDR3 runs 11 residues. V was trimmed by 6 bases and J by 7 bases, leaving 12 bases between them. Germline CDR1 is DFQATT and CDR2 is SNEGSKA (reference sequence). CDR3 DNA sequence: TGCAGTGCCCAACGACAGCATGAAGCTTTCTTT. This sequence encodes CSAQRQHEAFF.

The rearrangement uses TRBV6-1 and TRBJ1-4; TRBD1 matches 8 bases. Trimming removed 2 bases from V and 6 bases from J; junction bases left unmatched: 8. Germline assignment: CDR1 MNHNS and CDR2 SASEGT. The CDR3 extends over 16 amino acids. The chain's CDR3 is CASSELRGQRDEKLFF. In DNA form, the CDR3 reads TGTGCCAGCAGTGAACTCAGGGGGCAGAGGGATGAAAAACTGTTTTTT.

This clone was counted between two and nine times. This rearrangement joins TRBV27 to TRBJ1-2; 8 bases map to TRBD1. Germline V gene lookup returns CDR1 MNHEY and CDR2 SMNVEV (reference sequence). This CDR3 comprises 13 residues. The V gene end was trimmed by 5 bases and the J gene end by 7 bases; junction bases not matched to a gene: 6. Here the CDR3 DNA reads TGTGCCAGCAGTCCCCGGACAGGGATTGGCTACACCTTC. It encodes CASSPRTGIGYTF.

The sample holds a few counts of this clone. The chain uses TRBV11-3 and TRBJ2-5; TRBD2 agrees at 12 bases. Germline values: CDR1 SGHNT, CDR2 YENEEA. V lost 4 bases, J lost 3 bases, and 3 bases stayed unmatched. The CDR3 extends over 15 amino acids. CDR3 residues: CASSSGLAGEETQYF. The CDR3 coding sequence is TGTGCCAGCAGCTCGGGACTAGCGGGCGAAGAGACCCAGTACTTC.

This clone has a handful of counts. The CDR3 DNA sequence: TGTGCCAGCAGCTTAAGGGAGGGGATAGACACTGAAGCTTTCTTT. It specifies CASSLREGIDTEAFF. V and J are TRBV7-8 and TRBJ1-1; TRBD1 might be the D (5 bases). V was cut by 2 bases and J by 3 bases, with 13 bases left in between. Per germline, CDR1 SGHVS and CDR2 FQNEAQ. There are 15 residues in the CDR3.

V and J are TRBV6-6 and TRBJ1-4; 10 bases agree with TRBD1. V gave up 4 bases and J gave up 8 bases; unmatched junction bases: 7. The germline CDR1 and CDR2 sequences are MNHNY and SVGAGI (reference sequence). The CDR3 consists of 15 residues. The CDR3 coding sequence is TGTGCCAGCAGTTCGGGGGACAGGGGAAGGGAAAAACTGTTTTTT. As protein: CASSSGDRGREKLFF.

This clone occurred a few times. CDR3 sequence reads: CASRYRDVYEQYF. The CDR3 DNA reads TGTGCCAGCAGGTACAGGGATGTCTACGAGCAGTACTTC. The rearrangement joins TRBV5-6 to TRBJ2-5, with D perhaps matching TRBD1 (6 bases). The J call may not be correct, given that the DNA end is closer to TRBJ2-7. The germline V gene has CDR1 SGHDT and CDR2 YYEEEE. The CDR3 has 13 amino acids.

The genes are TRBV15 and TRBJ2-7; 7 nucleotides line up with TRBD1. The CDR3 consists of 13 residues. The germline CDR1 and CDR2 sequences are LNHNV and YYDKDF (reference sequence). Trimming cost V 1 base and J 5 bases; bases outside gene matches: 2. For the CDR3, the DNA is TGTGCCACCAGCAGAGCAACAGGGGACGAGCAGTACTTC. This translates into CATSRATGDEQYF. Variable domain in full (rest from reference TRBV15 and TRBJ2-7): DAMVIQNPRYQVTQFGKPVTLSCSQTLNHNVMYWYQQKSSQAPKLLFHYYDKDFNNEADTPDNFQSRRPNTSFCFLDIRSPGLGDTAMYLCATSRATGDEQYFGPGTRLTVT.

This CDR3 is CASSLYGAVTPSIHNQPQHF. The CDR3 nucleotides read TGTGCCAGCAGCTTATATGGCGCGGTCACGCCATCTATTCATAATCAGCCCCAGCATTTT. This rearrangement joins TRBV7-4 to TRBJ1-5; D is ambiguous. The germline V gene has CDR1 SGHVT and CDR2 SQSDAQ. V was cut by 2 bases and J by 4 bases, with 27 bases left in between. The CDR3 runs 20 residues.

The V gene is TRBV27, the J gene TRBJ1-4; maybe TRBD1 (5 bases). CDR1 MNHEY and CDR2 SMNVEV come from the germline V gene (reference sequence). The V gene lost 4 bases and the J gene lost 3 bases, with 12 bases spanning the gap. This CDR3 is built from 15 residues. Here the CDR3 DNA reads TGTGCCAGCAGTTACCCAGGGTTGCCTAATGAAAAACTGTTTTTT. It translates to CASSYPGLPNEKLFF.

V usage is TRBV18 and J usage is TRBJ2-1, with 10 bases that match TRBD1. The CDR3 totals 15 residues. Germline values: CDR1 KGHSH, CDR2 LQKENI. Losses at the gene ends were 6 bases for V and 6 bases for J; bases not matched to a gene: 8. This chain's CDR3 is CASSPGTGVANEQFF. The CDR3 nucleotides are TGTGCCAGCTCTCCCGGGACAGGGGTGGCCAATGAGCAGTTCTTC.

V and J are TRBV4-1 and TRBJ1-2; maybe TRBD1 (5 bases). The CDR3 is made up of 17 amino acids. In germline, CDR1 is MGHRA, CDR2 YSYEKL. Trimming pared 1 base from V and 4 bases from J, leaving 19 bases between. CDR3 in amino acids: CASSQVHDSSKIYGYTF. The CDR3 bases are TGCGCCAGCAGCCAAGTTCACGACAGCTCCAAAATCTATGGCTACACCTTC.

V and J are TRBV7-2 and TRBJ1-1; D is undetermined. Germline V gene data show CDR1 as SGHTA and CDR2 as FQGNSA. The CDR3 consists of 13 residues. Trimming removed 1 base from V and 1 base from J, with 4 bases in between. CDR3 nucleotide sequence: TGTGCCAGCAGCTTAGGTCAGAACACTGAAGCTTTCTTT. This codes for CASSLGQNTEAFF.

The CDR3 nucleotides are TGCGCCAGCGGCCTAGCGGACCAAGAGACCCAGTACTTC. Encoded protein: CASGLADQETQYF. The chain is built from TRBV5-1 and TRBJ2-5; 7 bases agree with TRBD2. Looked up from germline, CDR1 is SGHRS and CDR2 is YFSETQ. With V trimmed by 7 bases and J by 0 bases, 3 bases remained unmatched. The CDR3 is 13 amino acids.

V and J are TRBV5-1 and TRBJ2-5; D possibly corresponds to TRBD1 (5 bases). V lost 1 base to trimming and J lost 5 bases, with 18 bases between them. The germline gives CDR1 SGHRS, CDR2 YFSETQ. The CDR3 has 16 residues. The CDR3 spells CASSLYRAGPGETQYF. The CDR3, as DNA: TGCGCCAGCAGCTTGTATCGGGCAGGGCCAGGGGAGACCCAGTACTTC. Complete variable domain (other parts from reference TRBV5-1 and TRBJ2-5): KAGVTQTPRYLIKTRGQQVTLSCSPISGHRSVSWYQQTPGQGLQFLFEYFSETQRNKGNFPGRFSGRQFSNSRSEMNVSTLELGDSALYLCASSLYRAGPGETQYFGPGTRLLVL.